In its sample, the clone carrying this T cell receptor beta chain was seen a few times. Antigen: not known. The data were obtained in a study of shared clonotypes between healthy human individuals. The table came from immunoSEQ multiplex PCR; TCRdb's copy has only in-frame clones and leaves some out. Of under 200,000 clones listed, roughly 93% are singletons. V was pared by 3 bases and J by 2 bases, with 4 bases of the junction left unmatched. CDR1 is LNHDA and CDR2 is SQIVND in the germline V gene (reference sequence). This CDR3 has 15 residues. Study results and limitations: With four donors compared, approximately 5.5% of naive CD4 clonotypes were shared.

The clonotype originates from a woman aged 25 to 39 in good health. Source material: naive CD4+ T cells sorted from blood. As for subset: CD45RA+ positively selected. This chain links TRBV19 with TRBJ1-5, with 7 nucleotides matching TRBD1. CDR3 coding DNA: TGTGCCAGTAGTATGAGGGACAGAGGCAATCAGCCCCAGCATTTT. Translated: CASSMRDRGNQPQHF.